The source of this TCR beta chain is a study of T cells in Graves' hyperthyroidism and ophthalmopathy. Study context: Peripheral blood was collected at initial diagnosis, before any treatment.

General observations from the study: Blood held most thyroid clonotypes expanded above 0.001 frequency.

The CDR3 has 15 residues. Germline CDR1 is SGHAT and CDR2 is FQDESV (reference sequence). Losses at the gene ends were 3 bases for V and 7 bases for J; bases not matched to a gene: 7. Amplified regions were TCR beta CDR3 sequences from RNA transcripts. With the HTBI primer set, the TCR CDR3 went through a first round of RT-PCR. A single record per CDR3 protein comes from TCRdb applying MiXCR to the multiplex PCR reads. The table has under 400,000 distinct CDR3 sequences, approximately 15% seen once. The study excluded patients with uncontrolled infection, other autoimmune disease, pregnancy or lactation. Diagnostic decisions used clinical symptoms, serum thyroxine and TRAb, thyroid ultrasound and orbital computed tomography. This clonotype occurred many times. The antigen is not known.

The V and J genes are TRBV11-1 and TRBJ1-4; 8 bases are shared with TRBD1. The receptor comes from a woman aged 60-75 years with Graves' hyperthyroidism. Sequenced input: blood. CDR3 DNA: TGTGCCAGCAGCTTCCGTGACAGGGGAGGTGAAAAACTGTTTTTT. Translation gives CASSFRDRGGEKLFF.